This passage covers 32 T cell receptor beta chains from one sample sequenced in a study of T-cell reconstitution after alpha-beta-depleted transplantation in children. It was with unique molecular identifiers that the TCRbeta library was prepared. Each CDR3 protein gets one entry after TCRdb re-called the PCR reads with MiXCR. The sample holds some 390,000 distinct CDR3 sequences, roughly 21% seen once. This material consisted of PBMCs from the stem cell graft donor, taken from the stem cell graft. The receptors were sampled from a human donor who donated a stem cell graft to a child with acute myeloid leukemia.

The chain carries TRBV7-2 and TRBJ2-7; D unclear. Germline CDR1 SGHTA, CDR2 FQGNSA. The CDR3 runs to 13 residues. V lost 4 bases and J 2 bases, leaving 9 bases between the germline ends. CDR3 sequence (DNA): TGTGCCAGCAGCTGGACGGAGACCTACGAGCAGTACTTC. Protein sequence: CASSWTETYEQYF.

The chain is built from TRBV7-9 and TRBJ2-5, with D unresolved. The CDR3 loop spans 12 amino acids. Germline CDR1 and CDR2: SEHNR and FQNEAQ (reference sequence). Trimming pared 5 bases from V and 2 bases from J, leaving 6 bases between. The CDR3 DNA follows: TGTGCCAGCAGCCCGATACAAGAGACCCAGTACTTC. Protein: CASSPIQETQYF.

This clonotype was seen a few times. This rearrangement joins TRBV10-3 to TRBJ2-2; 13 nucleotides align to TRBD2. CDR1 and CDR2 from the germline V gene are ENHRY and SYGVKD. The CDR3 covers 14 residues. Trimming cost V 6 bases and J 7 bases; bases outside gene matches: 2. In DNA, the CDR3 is TGTGCCATCAGCGGGACTAGCGGGATCGGGGAGCTGTTTTTT. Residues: CAISGTSGIGELFF.

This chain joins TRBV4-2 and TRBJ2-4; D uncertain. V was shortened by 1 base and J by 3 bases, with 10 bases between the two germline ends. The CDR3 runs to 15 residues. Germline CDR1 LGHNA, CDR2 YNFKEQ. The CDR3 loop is CASSQASWDKNIQYF. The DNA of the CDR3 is TGTGCCAGCAGCCAAGCCTCGTGGGACAAAAACATTCAGTACTTC.

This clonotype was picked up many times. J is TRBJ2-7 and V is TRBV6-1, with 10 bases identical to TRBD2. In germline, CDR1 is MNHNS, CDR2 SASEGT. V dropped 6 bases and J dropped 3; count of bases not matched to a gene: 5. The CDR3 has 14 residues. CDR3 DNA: TGTGCCAGCAGAACTAGCGGGGCCCTCTACGAGCAGTACTTC. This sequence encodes CASRTSGALYEQYF.

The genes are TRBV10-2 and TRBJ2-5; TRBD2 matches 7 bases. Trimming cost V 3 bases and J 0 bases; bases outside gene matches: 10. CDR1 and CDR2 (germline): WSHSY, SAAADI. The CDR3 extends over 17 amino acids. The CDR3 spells CASSDSGSGTYQETQYF. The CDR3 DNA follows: TGCGCCAGCAGTGATAGCGGAAGCGGGACGTACCAAGAGACCCAGTACTTC.

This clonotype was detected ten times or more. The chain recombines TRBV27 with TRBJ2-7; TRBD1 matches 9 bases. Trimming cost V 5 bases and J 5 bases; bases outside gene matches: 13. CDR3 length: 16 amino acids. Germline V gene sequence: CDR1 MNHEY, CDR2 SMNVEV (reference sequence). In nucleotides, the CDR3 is TGTGCCAGCAGTCCTTCCCGCGGGACAGGGCTCCACGAGCAGTACTTC. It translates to CASSPSRGTGLHEQYF.

In DNA form, the CDR3 reads TGTGCCACCAGCAGAGAGCGCGGGGGCACAGATACGCAGTATTTT. This codes for CATSRERGGTDTQYF. The chain couples TRBV15 to TRBJ2-3; the D gene is possibly TRBD2 (6 bases). This CDR3 is 15 amino acids long. With 0 bases removed from V and 1 base from J, the gap between germline ends came to 8 bases. CDR1 LNHNV and CDR2 YYDKDF come from the germline V gene (reference sequence).

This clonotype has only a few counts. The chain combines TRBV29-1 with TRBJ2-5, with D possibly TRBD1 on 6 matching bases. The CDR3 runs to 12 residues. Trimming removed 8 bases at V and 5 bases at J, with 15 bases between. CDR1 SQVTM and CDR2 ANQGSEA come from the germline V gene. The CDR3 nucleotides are TGCAGCCTTTTAGCGAGGGGGGAGACCCAGTACTTC. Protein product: CSLLARGETQYF. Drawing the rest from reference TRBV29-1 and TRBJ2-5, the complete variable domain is SAVISQKPSRDICQRGTSLTIQCQVDSQVTMMFWYRQQPGQSLTLIATANQGSEATYESGFVIDKFPISRPNLTFSTLTVSNMSPEDSSIYLCSLLARGETQYFGPGTRLLVL.

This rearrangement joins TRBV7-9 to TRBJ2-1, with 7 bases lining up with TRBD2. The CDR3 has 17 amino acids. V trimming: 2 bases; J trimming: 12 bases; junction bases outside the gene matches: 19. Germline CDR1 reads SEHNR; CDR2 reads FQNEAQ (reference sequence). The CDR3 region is CASSLSYRLANGSWQFF. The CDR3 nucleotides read TGTGCCAGCAGCTTAAGCTATCGACTAGCAAATGGGTCGTGGCAGTTCTTC.

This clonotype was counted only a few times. CDR3 protein: CASSSNLGIRLETQYF. The CDR3, as DNA: TGTGCCAGCAGCTCGAATCTGGGGATACGGTTGGAGACCCAGTACTTC. The rearrangement links TRBV7-9 to TRBJ2-5; D is unclear. CDR3 size: 16 residues. V dropped 4 bases and J dropped 5 bases, with 20 bases sitting between them. Germline lookup yields CDR1 SEHNR and CDR2 FQNEAQ (reference sequence).

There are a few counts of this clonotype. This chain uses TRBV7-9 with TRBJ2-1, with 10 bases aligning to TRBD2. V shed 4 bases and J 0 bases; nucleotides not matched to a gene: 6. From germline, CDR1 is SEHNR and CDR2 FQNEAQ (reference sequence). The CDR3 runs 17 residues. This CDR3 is CASSYPASGSSYNEQFF. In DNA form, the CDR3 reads TGTGCCAGCAGCTATCCAGCTAGCGGGAGCTCCTACAATGAGCAGTTCTTC.

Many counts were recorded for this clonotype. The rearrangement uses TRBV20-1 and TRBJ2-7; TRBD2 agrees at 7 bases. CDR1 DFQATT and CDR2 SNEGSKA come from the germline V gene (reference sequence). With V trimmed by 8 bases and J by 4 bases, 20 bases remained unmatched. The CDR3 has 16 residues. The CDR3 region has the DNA TGCAGTACCCGAGGCTTAGCGGGCGGCCGTGGGTACGAGCAGTACTTC. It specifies CSTRGLAGGRGYEQYF.

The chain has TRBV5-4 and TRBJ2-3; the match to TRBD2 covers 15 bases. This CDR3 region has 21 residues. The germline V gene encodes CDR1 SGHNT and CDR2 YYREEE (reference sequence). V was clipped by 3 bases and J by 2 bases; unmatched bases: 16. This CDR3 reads CASSSPWGLAGGQTSTDTQYF. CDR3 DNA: TGTGCCAGCAGCTCTCCCTGGGGACTAGCGGGAGGCCAGACGTCCACAGATACGCAGTATTTT.

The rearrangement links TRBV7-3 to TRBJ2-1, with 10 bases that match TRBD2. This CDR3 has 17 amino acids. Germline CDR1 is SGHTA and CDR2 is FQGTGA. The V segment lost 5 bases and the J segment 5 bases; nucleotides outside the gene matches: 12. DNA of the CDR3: TGTGCCAGCAGCCAAAGGCCCCTAGCGGGGGATAACAATGAGCAGTTCTTC. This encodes CASSQRPLAGDNNEQFF. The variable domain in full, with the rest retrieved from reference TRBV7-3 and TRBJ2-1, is GAGVSQTPSNKVTEKGKYVELRCDPISGHTALYWYRQSLGQGPEFLIYFQGTGAADDSGLPNDRFFAVRPEGSVSTLKIQRTERGDSAVYLCASSQRPLAGDNNEQFFGPGTRLTVL.

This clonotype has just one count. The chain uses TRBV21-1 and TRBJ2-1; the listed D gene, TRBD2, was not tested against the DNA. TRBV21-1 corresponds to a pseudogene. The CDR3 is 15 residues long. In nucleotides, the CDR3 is TGTGCCTGCAGCAAAAGGAAGCGGGAGGAGGATGAGCAGTTCTTC. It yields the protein CACSKRKREEDEQFF.

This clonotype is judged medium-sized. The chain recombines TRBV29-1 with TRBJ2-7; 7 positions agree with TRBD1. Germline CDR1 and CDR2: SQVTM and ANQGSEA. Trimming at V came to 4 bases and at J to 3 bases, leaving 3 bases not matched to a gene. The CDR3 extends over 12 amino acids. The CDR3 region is CSVGGQNYEQYF. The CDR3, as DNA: TGCAGCGTTGGGGGACAGAACTACGAGCAGTACTTC.

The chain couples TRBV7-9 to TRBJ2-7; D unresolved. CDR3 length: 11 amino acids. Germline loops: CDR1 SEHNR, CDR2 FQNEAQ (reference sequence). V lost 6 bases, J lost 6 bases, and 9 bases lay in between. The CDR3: CASRGLGEQYF. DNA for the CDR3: TGTGCCAGCAGGGGTCTCGGCGAGCAGTACTTC.

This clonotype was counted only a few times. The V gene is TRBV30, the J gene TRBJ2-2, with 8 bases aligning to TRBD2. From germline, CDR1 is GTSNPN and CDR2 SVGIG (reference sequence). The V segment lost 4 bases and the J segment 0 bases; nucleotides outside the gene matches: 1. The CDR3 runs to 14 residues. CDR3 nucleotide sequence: TGTGCCTGGATTAGCGGGACGAACACCGGGGAGCTGTTTTTT. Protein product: CAWISGTNTGELFF.

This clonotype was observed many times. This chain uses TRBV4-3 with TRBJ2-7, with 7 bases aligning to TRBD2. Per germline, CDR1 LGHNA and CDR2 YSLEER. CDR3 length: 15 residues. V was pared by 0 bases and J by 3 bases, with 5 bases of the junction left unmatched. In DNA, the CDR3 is TGCGCCAGCAGCCAAGATTGGAGGGAGGGCTACGAGCAGTACTTC. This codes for CASSQDWREGYEQYF.

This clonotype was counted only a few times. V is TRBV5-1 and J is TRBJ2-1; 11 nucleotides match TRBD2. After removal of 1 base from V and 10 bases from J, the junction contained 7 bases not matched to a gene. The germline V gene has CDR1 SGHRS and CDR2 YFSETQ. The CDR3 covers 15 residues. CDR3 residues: CASSLYLAGGGEQFF. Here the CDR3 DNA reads TGCGCCAGCAGCTTGTACCTAGCGGGAGGTGGAGAGCAGTTCTTC.

The CDR3 region is CASSLGTTGQYF. For the CDR3, the DNA is TGTGCCAGCAGTTTAGGGACTACGGGGCAGTACTTC. This rearrangement joins TRBV12-3 or TRBV12-4 to TRBJ2-7; a possible D gene is TRBD2 (6 bases). Trimming stripped 1 base from V and 9 bases from J, with 10 bases between. The CDR3 is 12 amino acids.

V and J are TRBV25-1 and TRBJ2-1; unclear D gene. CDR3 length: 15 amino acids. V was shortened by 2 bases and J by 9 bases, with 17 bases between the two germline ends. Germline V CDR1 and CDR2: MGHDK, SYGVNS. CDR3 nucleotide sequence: TGTGCCAGCAGTGAAAGTTCTAGGCTCTTTAGTGAGCAGTTCTTC. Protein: CASSESSRLFSEQFF.

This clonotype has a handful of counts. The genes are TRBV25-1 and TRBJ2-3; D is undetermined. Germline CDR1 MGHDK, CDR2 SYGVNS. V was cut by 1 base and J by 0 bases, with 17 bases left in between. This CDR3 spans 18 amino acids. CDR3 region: CASSEFSGSYTSTDTQYF. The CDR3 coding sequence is TGTGCCAGCAGTGAATTTTCCGGGTCATATACTAGCACAGATACGCAGTATTTT.

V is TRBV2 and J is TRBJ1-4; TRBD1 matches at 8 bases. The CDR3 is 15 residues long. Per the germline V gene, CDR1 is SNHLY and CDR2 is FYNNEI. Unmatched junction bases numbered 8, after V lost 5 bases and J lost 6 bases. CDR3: CASSPDRGWDEKLFF. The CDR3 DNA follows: TGTGCCAGCAGTCCCGACAGGGGATGGGATGAAAAACTGTTTTTT.

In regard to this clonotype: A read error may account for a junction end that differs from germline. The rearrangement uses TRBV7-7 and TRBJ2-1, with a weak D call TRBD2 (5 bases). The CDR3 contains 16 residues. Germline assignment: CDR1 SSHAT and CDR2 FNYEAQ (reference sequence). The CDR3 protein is CASSSDFPSSYNEQFF. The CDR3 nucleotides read TGTGCTAGCAGTTCGGACTTTCCGAGCTCCTACAATGAGCAGTTCTTC.

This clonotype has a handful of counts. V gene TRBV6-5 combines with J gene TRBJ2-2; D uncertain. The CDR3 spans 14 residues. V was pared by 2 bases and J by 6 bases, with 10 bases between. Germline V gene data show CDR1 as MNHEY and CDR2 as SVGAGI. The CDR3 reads CASSYRLSSGELFF. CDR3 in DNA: TGTGCCAGCAGTTACCGTCTGTCATCCGGGGAGCTGTTTTTT.

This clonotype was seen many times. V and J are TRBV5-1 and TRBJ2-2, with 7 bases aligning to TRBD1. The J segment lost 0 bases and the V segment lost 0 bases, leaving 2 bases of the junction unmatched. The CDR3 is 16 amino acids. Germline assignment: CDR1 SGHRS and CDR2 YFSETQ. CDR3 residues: CASSLGTGSNTGELFF. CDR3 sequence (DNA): TGCGCCAGCAGCTTGGGGACAGGTTCGAACACCGGGGAGCTGTTTTTT. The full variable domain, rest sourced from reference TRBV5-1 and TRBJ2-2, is KAGVTQTPRYLIKTRGQQVTLSCSPISGHRSVSWYQQTPGQGLQFLFEYFSETQRNKGNFPGRFSGRQFSNSRSEMNVSTLELGDSALYLCASSLGTGSNTGELFFGEGSRLTVL.

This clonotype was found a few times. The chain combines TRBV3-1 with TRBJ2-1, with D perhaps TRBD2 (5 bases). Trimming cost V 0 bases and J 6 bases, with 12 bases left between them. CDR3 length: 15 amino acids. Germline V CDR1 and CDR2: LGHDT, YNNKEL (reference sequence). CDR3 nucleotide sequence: TGTGCCAGCAGCCAAGAAGCGAGGGCAGTCAATGAGCAGTTCTTC. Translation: CASSQEARAVNEQFF.

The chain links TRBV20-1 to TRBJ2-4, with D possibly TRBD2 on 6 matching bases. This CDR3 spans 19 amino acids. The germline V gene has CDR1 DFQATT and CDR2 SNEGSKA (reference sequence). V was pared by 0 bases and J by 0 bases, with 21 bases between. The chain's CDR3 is CSARDLGDFFTTAKNIQYF. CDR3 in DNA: TGCAGTGCTAGAGACCTTGGGGACTTTTTTACTACAGCCAAAAACATTCAGTACTTC.

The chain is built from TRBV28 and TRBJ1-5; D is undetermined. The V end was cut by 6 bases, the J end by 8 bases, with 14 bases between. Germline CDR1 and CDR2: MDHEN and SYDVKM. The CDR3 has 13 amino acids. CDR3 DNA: TGTGCCAGCAGATTCCCTTCGGAGGAGCCCCAGCATTTT. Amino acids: CASRFPSEEPQHF.

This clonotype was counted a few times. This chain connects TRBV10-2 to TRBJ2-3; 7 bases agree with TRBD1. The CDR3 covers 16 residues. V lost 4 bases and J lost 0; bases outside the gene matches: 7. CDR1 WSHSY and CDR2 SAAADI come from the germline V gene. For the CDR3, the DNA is TGCGCCAGCAGTGGGTTGGACAGGACCAGCACAGATACGCAGTATTTT. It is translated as CASSGLDRTSTDTQYF.